The 9 T cell receptor beta chains presented below share a single source sample, sequenced in a study of cytomegalovirus exposure and HLA in healthy donors. The primer mix had 60 Vbeta and 13 Jbeta primers. Measured with immunoSEQ multiplex PCR; TCRdb has only the in-frame clones, and not every one. The sample shows 180,000 or so clones, 75% to 85% of them seen only once. Input material: PBMCs. The source of these receptors is a woman in her 50s in good health and CMV-seronegative.

The chain joins TRBV5-6 to TRBJ2-3; 12 positions match TRBD2. CDR3 length equals 16 residues. Trimming at V came to 1 base and at J to 6 bases, leaving 6 bases not matched to a gene. Germline values: CDR1 SGHDT, CDR2 YYEEEE. CDR3 amino acids: CASSLKLAGGRDTQYF. In nucleotides, the CDR3 is TGTGCCAGCAGCTTGAAACTAGCGGGAGGCCGGGATACGCAGTATTTT.

The chain links TRBV11-2 to TRBJ2-1, with TRBD2 matching over 9 bases. Germline-derived CDR1 and CDR2 are SGHAT and FQNNGV. V trimming: 1 base; J trimming: 8 bases; junction bases outside the gene matches: 6. CDR3 length: 15 amino acids. This CDR3 is CASSLASRGGHEQFF. The CDR3 coding sequence is TGTGCCAGCAGCTTAGCTTCGCGGGGGGGCCATGAGCAGTTCTTC.

This clone was found once. The genes are TRBV4-1 and TRBJ2-4; perhaps TRBD2 as D (6 bases). The CDR3 sequence is 14 residues long. From germline, CDR1 is MGHRA and CDR2 YSYEKL. The ends were cut back, 4 bases at V and 8 bases at J, with 15 bases in the middle. Here the CDR3 reads CASSPVGEVYIQYF. DNA of the CDR3: TGCGCCAGCAGCCCGGTCGGGGAGGTTTACATTCAGTACTTC.

This clone was observed a few times. V usage is TRBV19 and J usage is TRBJ2-6; 10 bases are a match to TRBD1. The germline gives CDR1 LNHDA, CDR2 SQIVND (reference sequence). J was trimmed by 0 bases and V by 7 bases; bases with no gene match: 9. This CDR3 spans 18 amino acids. The CDR3: CASTVLRTGGSGANVLTF. The DNA of the CDR3 is TGTGCCAGTACCGTACTTAGGACAGGGGGCTCTGGGGCCAACGTCCTGACTTTC.

This chain joins TRBV2 and TRBJ1-1, with 7 nucleotides matching TRBD1. This CDR3 comprises 14 residues. V shed 4 bases, J shed 5 bases, and the junction held 7 bases outside the gene matches. The germline CDR1 and CDR2 sequences are SNHLY and FYNNEI. Here the CDR3 reads CASSGTGARTEAFF. DNA of the CDR3: TGTGCCAGCAGTGGAACAGGGGCGAGGACTGAAGCTTTCTTT.

This clone came up a few times. The gene calls are TRBV7-8 and TRBJ2-7; D is perhaps TRBD2 (5 bases). V was clipped by 4 bases and J by 2 bases, with 12 bases between them. The CDR3 sequence is 14 residues long. Per germline, CDR1 SGHVS and CDR2 FQNEAQ. CDR3 sequence reads: CASSSMTGTYEQYF. CDR3 sequence (DNA): TGTGCCAGCAGCTCGATGACGGGAACCTACGAGCAGTACTTC.

The V and J genes are TRBV14 and TRBJ1-1; tentative D call: TRBD1 (6 bases). This CDR3 is built from 17 residues. Trimming left V 2 bases short and J 0 bases short, with 16 bases between. Germline V gene data show CDR1 as SGHDN and CDR2 as FVKESK. CDR3: CASSQLRTDDMNTEAFF. DNA for the CDR3: TGTGCCAGCAGCCAACTACGGACAGATGACATGAACACTGAAGCTTTCTTT.

CDR3 sequence reads: CASSPAGGGTGELFF. DNA of the CDR3: TGTGCCAGCAGCCCAGCAGGGGGCGGCACCGGGGAGCTGTTTTTT. The chain combines TRBV7-2 with TRBJ2-2; TRBD1 matches 8 bases. CDR1 is SGHTA, CDR2 FQGNSA, per germline. This CDR3 contains 15 residues. With 5 bases clipped from V and 4 bases from J, the junction kept 6 bases outside the gene matches.

Points on this clone: The same CDR3 can be traced to other DNA sequences in this sample. The chain combines TRBV19 with TRBJ1-6; 8 positions match TRBD1. V was clipped by 10 bases and J by 10 bases; unmatched bases: 21. The length of the CDR3 is 17 residues. Germline CDR1 is LNHDA and CDR2 is SQIVND (reference sequence). The DNA of the CDR3 is TGTGCCACCCAGGGCCACCTTTCCGGGACAGGCAACTCACCCCTCCACTTT. Translated, it gives CATQGHLSGTGNSPLHF.